These 2 T cell receptor beta chains originate from one sample sequenced in a study of CD8 T cells in ankylosing spondylitis (dated by TCRdb to 2015 to 2018). Receptor amplification or capture employed 5' RACE. The sample was run on an Illumina HiSeq 2500. TCRdb reran the public reads through fastp at Q25 and MiXCR, keeping productive beta chains. Rows are combined by CDR3 protein, so each entry shows the most common genes and DNA. Here the sample has under 150,000 distinct CDR3 sequences; about 8% occur a single time. The ten largest clones capture roughly 8% of the sample. Input material: synovial fluid, either unsorted or a sorted T cell fraction (not recorded which). Receptors originate from a male donor with ankylosing spondylitis.

The J gene is TRBJ1-2, the V gene TRBV6-1, with D uncertain. V shed 6 bases and J shed 3 bases, with 11 bases lying between them. Germline V gives CDR1 MNHNS, CDR2 SASEGT. There are 13 residues in the CDR3. This chain's CDR3 is CASRNPQDYGYTF. The CDR3 nucleotides are TGTGCCAGCAGGAACCCCCAGGACTATGGCTACACCTTC.

The genes are TRBV11-3 and TRBJ2-2; 7 nucleotides agree with TRBD1. The CDR3 extends over 15 amino acids. From germline, CDR1 is SGHNT and CDR2 YENEEA. With V trimmed by 1 base and J by 1 base, 0 bases remained unmatched. The CDR3 spells CASSLGTGNTGELFF. CDR3 bases: TGTGCCAGCAGCTTAGGGACAGGGAACACCGGGGAGCTGTTTTTT.